These 24 T cell receptor beta chains originate from one sample sequenced in a study of monozygotic twins with inflammatory bowel disease. TCRdb reprocessed the 5' RACE reads and reports one entry per CDR3 protein, with no DNA. The sample yields about 380,000 distinct CDR3 sequences, of which the top ten take up 2.5% to 3%. The sequencing sample was made of blood. The receptor set was obtained from a human donor with ulcerative colitis or Crohn's disease, or a healthy co-twin of an affected twin (not recorded which).

This chain links TRBV6-5 with TRBJ1-2; TCRdb selects TRBD1, and the lack of DNA leaves this call unchecked. CDR3 length equals 18 residues. Germline CDR1 reads MNHEY; CDR2 reads SVGAGI. CDR3: CASSYSGGQGIANYGYTF.

The CDR3 reads CASSSPGRSAQYF. V and J are TRBV7-2 and TRBJ2-5; the D gene TCRdb calls, TRBD2, cannot be checked with no DNA. This CDR3 has 13 amino acids. Germline V gene sequence: CDR1 SGHTA, CDR2 FQGNSA. The entire variable domain, with the rest obtained from reference TRBV7-2 and TRBJ2-5, is as follows: GAGVSQSPSNKVTEKGKDVELRCDPISGHTALYWYRQSLGQGLEFLIYFQGNSAPDKSGLPSDRFSAERTGGSVSTLTIQRTQQEDSAVYLCASSSPGRSAQYFGPGTRLLVL.

CDR3 loop: CASSPYRGVDTQYF. J is TRBJ2-3 and V is TRBV18. This CDR3 comprises 14 residues. In germline, CDR1 is KGHSH, CDR2 LQKENI.

The genes are TRBV5-1 and TRBJ2-3; TCRdb calls TRBD1, which cannot be checked without DNA. Germline CDR1 reads SGHRS; CDR2 reads YFSETQ. The CDR3 consists of 16 residues. CDR3 amino acids: CASSPLTGLVTDTQYF. The full variable domain, its missing parts supplied by reference TRBV5-1 and TRBJ2-3, is KAGVTQTPRYLIKTRGQQVTLSCSPISGHRSVSWYQQTPGQGLQFLFEYFSETQRNKGNFPGRFSGRQFSNSRSEMNVSTLELGDSALYLCASSPLTGLVTDTQYFGPGTRLTVL.

The chain is built from TRBV7-8 and TRBJ2-3; absent DNA, TCRdb's TRBD1 call cannot be checked. Germline values: CDR1 SGHVS, CDR2 FQNEAQ. This CDR3 spans 16 amino acids. CDR3 residues: CASSLNPDSGTDTQYF.

The chain links TRBV24-1 to TRBJ2-1; TCRdb outputs TRBD1, but without DNA this stays unchecked. The germline gives CDR1 KGHDR, CDR2 SFDVKD. The CDR3 extends over 15 amino acids. This CDR3 is CATSVGGTASNEQFF.

The chain uses TRBV5-1 and TRBJ2-7; TCRdb designates TRBD1, a call that cannot be tested without DNA. Germline V CDR1 and CDR2: SGHRS, YFSETQ. This CDR3 region has 15 residues. The CDR3: CASSNRDRGDYEQYF.

The chain carries TRBV7-2 and TRBJ2-5; TCRdb outputs TRBD1, but without DNA this stays unchecked. The CDR3 length is 17 residues. Germline V gene lookup returns CDR1 SGHTA and CDR2 FQGNSA. Here the CDR3 reads CASSLGTDSAFQETQYF.

J is TRBJ2-5 and V is TRBV10-3. This CDR3 comprises 13 residues. Per the germline V gene, CDR1 is ENHRY and CDR2 is SYGVKD. The CDR3 here is CAISGRVGETQYF.

This sequence joins TRBV15 and TRBJ2-1; TCRdb lists TRBD1, though no DNA is available to test this call. The V gene's germline CDR1 is LNHNV and CDR2 YYDKDF (reference sequence). The CDR3 is 13 amino acids. The CDR3 loop reads CATRSGRYNEQFF.

The chain combines TRBV10-3 with TRBJ2-7; TCRdb's D gene call, TRBD1, goes unchecked for lack of DNA. In germline, CDR1 is ENHRY, CDR2 SYGVKD. The CDR3 runs 14 residues. The CDR3 here is CAISDTGGAYEQYF.

V is TRBV12-3 or TRBV12-4 and J is TRBJ2-1; with no DNA, the TCRdb D assignment of TRBD1 cannot be verified. The CDR3 is made up of 15 amino acids. CDR3 protein: CASSLRAGPYNEQFF.

V usage is TRBV12-3 or TRBV12-4 and J usage is TRBJ2-5; with no DNA, the TCRdb D assignment of TRBD1 cannot be verified. The CDR3 spans 14 residues. This CDR3 is CASSSSRGSETQYF.

The chain employs TRBV7-9 and TRBJ2-7; no DNA is available, so the TRBD1 call from TCRdb remains unchecked. This CDR3 has 15 residues. The germline V gene has CDR1 SEHNR and CDR2 FQNEAQ (reference sequence). This chain's CDR3 is CATSLGQGANYEQYF.

The V gene is TRBV12-3 or TRBV12-4, the J gene TRBJ2-3; there is no DNA to check the TCRdb D call of TRBD1. The CDR3 has 14 residues. The CDR3 protein is CASRASGTGGYQYF.

The chain combines TRBV12-3 or TRBV12-4 with TRBJ2-7. The CDR3 is made up of 14 amino acids. CDR3 protein: CASSLGASSYEQYF.

V gene TRBV6-1 combines with J gene TRBJ1-2; TCRdb names TRBD1, which stays unverified in the absence of DNA. The CDR3 extends over 15 amino acids. The V gene's germline CDR1 is MNHNS and CDR2 SASEGT. The CDR3 here is CASSGEGQVYYGYTF.

The chain is built from TRBV6-2 or TRBV6-3 and TRBJ2-7; checking the TCRdb D call of TRBD1 is not possible without DNA. The CDR3 is made up of 14 amino acids. Germline loops: CDR1 MNHEY, CDR2 SVGEGT. The CDR3 here is CASTPDIGFYEQYF.

This chain links TRBV18 with TRBJ1-1; the TRBD1 assignment by TCRdb is unverifiable without DNA. CDR1 is KGHSH, CDR2 LQKENI, per germline. This CDR3 is built from 14 residues. CDR3 region: CASSRPDRGTEAFF.

V and J are TRBV20-1 and TRBJ2-1; TCRdb picks TRBD2, but there is no DNA to check that call. Looked up from germline, CDR1 is DFQATT and CDR2 is SNEGSKA (reference sequence). The CDR3 contains 16 residues. CDR3 residues: CSALQAGVSSYNEQFF.

This chain uses TRBV12-3 or TRBV12-4 with TRBJ2-3; TCRdb picks TRBD2, but there is no DNA to check that call. The CDR3 contains 16 residues. CDR3 sequence: CASRAINRAPGDTQYF.

J is TRBJ2-2 and V is TRBV7-3; TCRdb outputs TRBD1, but without DNA this stays unchecked. CDR1 is SGHTA, CDR2 FQGTGA, per germline. The CDR3 has 21 residues. The CDR3 is CASSSNFLGQGAIGRTGELFF.

The V gene is TRBV24-1, the J gene TRBJ1-1. Germline CDR1 reads KGHDR; CDR2 reads SFDVKD. The CDR3 length is 15 residues. This CDR3 is CATSDGSGPLGEAFF.

This chain connects TRBV6-5 to TRBJ1-2. Germline V gene sequence: CDR1 MNHEY, CDR2 SVGAGI. The CDR3 is 16 amino acids. The CDR3 is CASSYSGLQWNYGYTF.